The 23 T cell receptor beta chains in this list originate from one sample, sequenced in a study of radiation and T cells in renal cell carcinoma. Time point denoted: blood 2 weeks post-SBRT. Treatment denoted: 15 Gy SBRT to primary tumor, nephrectomy 4 weeks later. Here immunoSEQ multiplex PCR was the method, and the copy in TCRdb shows in-frame clones only, minus some. The table lists about 130,000 clones, 85% to 90% of them singletons. The sample here was blood, taken from a patient whose treatment included radiotherapy and nephrectomy. Receptor source: a woman between 70 and 85 years old with renal cell carcinoma.

The chain has TRBV9 and TRBJ1-1; 7 bases agree with TRBD1. The CDR3 has 14 residues. Losses at the gene ends were 4 bases for V and 4 bases for J; bases not matched to a gene: 7. Germline V gene lookup returns CDR1 SGDLS and CDR2 YYNGEE. CDR3 residues: CASSWTGEGTEAFF. In DNA, the CDR3 is TGTGCCAGCAGCTGGACAGGCGAGGGCACTGAAGCTTTCTTT.

This chain connects TRBV5-1 to TRBJ2-7, with 13 bases matching TRBD2. With V trimmed by 0 bases and J by 1 base, 7 bases remained unmatched. The germline V gene has CDR1 SGHRS and CDR2 YFSETQ. CDR3 size: 18 residues. The CDR3 reads CASSLGLAGGPSSYEQYF. The CDR3 nucleotides are TGCGCCAGCAGCTTGGGACTAGCGGGGGGCCCTAGTTCCTACGAGCAGTACTTC.

This clone was found a few times. The chain uses TRBV5-4 and TRBJ1-1; D perhaps matches TRBD1 (6 bases). The length of the CDR3 is 12 residues. V was shortened by 0 bases and J by 8 bases, with 8 bases between the two germline ends. Germline V lookup: CDR1 SGHNT, CDR2 YYREEE (reference sequence). The CDR3 loop is CASSLGQAEAFF. The DNA for the CDR3 is TGTGCCAGCAGCTTGGGACAGGCCGAAGCTTTCTTT.

This chain connects TRBV5-1 to TRBJ2-3, with 10 positions matching TRBD2. The CDR3 is 16 amino acids. CDR1 SGHRS and CDR2 YFSETQ come from the germline V gene. The J segment lost 1 base and the V segment lost 4 bases, leaving 6 bases of the junction unmatched. The CDR3 loop is CASSTGGTSGTDTQYF. CDR3 DNA: TGCGCCAGCAGCACCGGAGGGACTAGCGGCACAGATACGCAGTATTTT.

The rearrangement joins TRBV4-2 to TRBJ2-7; D is uncertain. Germline CDR1 and CDR2: LGHNA and YNFKEQ. The CDR3 sequence is 14 residues long. Between the trimmed V and J ends, which lost 0 bases and 1 base, there was a span of 7 bases. The CDR3 nucleotides read TGTGCCAGCAGCCAAGACAAGGGATCCTACGAGCAGTACTTC. Translating gives CASSQDKGSYEQYF.

CDR3 in amino acids: CASRRDISSYEQYF. The CDR3, as DNA: TGTGCCAGTCGGCGGGACATCTCCTCCTACGAGCAGTACTTC. The chain joins TRBV19 to TRBJ2-7; tentatively, D is TRBD1 or TRBD2 (6 bases each). There are 14 residues in the CDR3. Trimming removed 8 bases at V and 0 bases at J, with 14 bases between. Germline CDR1 and CDR2: LNHDA and SQIVND (reference sequence).

CDR3 DNA: TGTGCCAGCAGCTTATTGATGGGACAGGGAGGGAAGACCCAGTACTTC. Translation: CASSLLMGQGGKTQYF. The chain joins TRBV7-2 to TRBJ2-5; 9 positions match TRBD1. CDR1 SGHTA and CDR2 FQGNSA come from the germline V gene. V lost 2 bases to trimming and J lost 6 bases; unmatched junction nucleotides: 10. The CDR3 is made up of 16 amino acids.

The CDR3 region has the DNA TGTGCCAGCAGCTCCCGGGGGGTCTCTGGAAACACCATATATTTT. Translation: CASSSRGVSGNTIYF. V gene TRBV7-2 combines with J gene TRBJ1-3; possibly TRBD1 for D (5 bases). Germline V lookup: CDR1 SGHTA, CDR2 FQGNSA. The length of the CDR3 is 15 residues. With 4 bases removed from V and 0 bases from J, the gap between germline ends came to 10 bases.

This clone showed up just a few times. The rearrangement joins TRBV19 to TRBJ1-1; TRBD1 is a possible D gene (6 bases). The CDR3 contains 13 residues. V lost 3 bases, J lost 7 bases, and 12 bases lay in between. Germline lookup yields CDR1 LNHDA and CDR2 SQIVND (reference sequence). The DNA for the CDR3 is TGTGCCAGTAGTATCGCCAGGGGAGATGAAGCTTTCTTT. Its translation: CASSIARGDEAFF.

The V gene is TRBV6-5, the J gene TRBJ2-1, with 14 bases aligning to TRBD2. Germline V CDR1 and CDR2: MNHEY, SVGAGI. V shed 0 bases, J shed 9 bases, and the junction held 1 base outside the gene matches. The CDR3 is 15 residues long. DNA of the CDR3: TGTGCCAGCAGTTACTCCGGACTAGCGGGGGGTGAGCAGTTCTTC. Translation gives CASSYSGLAGGEQFF.

The chain is built from TRBV19 and TRBJ1-1; possible D gene TRBD1, 6 bases. This CDR3 is 17 amino acids long. V was shortened by 5 bases and J by 10 bases, with 29 bases between the two germline ends. The germline V gene encodes CDR1 LNHDA and CDR2 SQIVND (reference sequence). For the CDR3, the DNA is TGTGCCAGTAGTTCCCCGCCCCTATCAAGGGTAGGGGGGGCAGCTTTCTTT. Protein product: CASSSPPLSRVGGAAFF.

CDR3 in amino acids: CASSLAGEGDTQYF. CDR3 DNA: TGTGCCAGCAGCTTAGCGGGGGAGGGAGATACGCAGTATTTT. The V call is TRBV7-9, the J call TRBJ2-3, with 7 bases matching TRBD2. The CDR3 contains 14 residues. Germline values: CDR1 SEHNR, CDR2 FQNEAQ (reference sequence). V gave up 0 bases and J gave up 5 bases; unmatched junction bases: 2.

The CDR3 here is CASSQGGAGLNQPQHF. The CDR3 DNA reads TGTGCCAGCAGCCAGGGAGGGGCAGGGTTAAATCAGCCCCAGCATTTT. The V and J genes are TRBV5-4 and TRBJ1-5; D is possibly TRBD1 (5 bases). Trimming removed 4 bases at V and 4 bases at J, with 18 bases between. This CDR3 is built from 16 residues. Germline values: CDR1 SGHNT, CDR2 YYREEE (reference sequence).

The chain carries TRBV19 and TRBJ1-3; D is ambiguous. CDR1 is LNHDA and CDR2 is SQIVND in the germline V gene (reference sequence). CDR3 length equals 14 residues. V was trimmed by 8 bases and J by 0 bases, leaving 11 bases between them. The DNA of the CDR3 is TGTGCCAGTCGAGGGATCTACTCTGGAAACACCATATATTTT. This codes for CASRGIYSGNTIYF.

The rearrangement uses TRBV6-5 and TRBJ1-5; D not certain. The CDR3 sequence is 16 residues long. CDR1 and CDR2 from the germline V gene are MNHEY and SVGAGI. Trimming stripped 2 bases from V and 1 base from J, with 12 bases between. The CDR3 DNA is TGTGCCAGCAGTTACGGACTCCCGGGAAGCAATCAGCCCCAGCATTTT. Residues: CASSYGLPGSNQPQHF.

The DNA of the CDR3 is TGTGCCAGCAGCGTAGAGGGGGACGGAAATTCACCCCTCCACTTT. This encodes CASSVEGDGNSPLHF. This sequence joins TRBV9 and TRBJ1-6; TRBD1 might be the D (6 bases). The V end lost 0 bases, the J end lost 7 bases, and 11 bases lay between the germline ends. This CDR3 is built from 15 residues. From germline, CDR1 is SGDLS and CDR2 YYNGEE. Drawing the rest from reference TRBV9 and TRBJ1-6, the complete variable domain is DSGVTQTPKHLITATGQRVTLRCSPRSGDLSVYWYQQSLDQGLQFLIQYYNGEERAKGNILERFSAQQFPDLHSELNLSSLELGDSALYFCASSVEGDGNSPLHFGNGTRLTVT.

The chain uses TRBV2 and TRBJ2-4, with D perhaps assigned TRBD1 or TRBD2 (5 bases each). Per germline, CDR1 SNHLY and CDR2 FYNNEI. The ends were cut back, 8 bases at V and 0 bases at J, with 14 bases in the middle. The CDR3 contains 15 residues. CDR3 loop: CASGTQGLAKNIQYF. DNA of the CDR3: TGTGCCAGCGGGACCCAGGGTCTAGCCAAAAACATTCAGTACTTC.

The CDR3 bases are TGTGCCAGTAGTATTGAATGGGGGACTGAAGCTTTCTTT. Protein: CASSIEWGTEAFF. The chain joins TRBV19 to TRBJ1-1; D possibly corresponds to TRBD1 (5 bases). The CDR3 length is 13 residues. The ends were cut back, 3 bases at V and 5 bases at J, with 10 bases in the middle. The germline gives CDR1 LNHDA, CDR2 SQIVND (reference sequence).

This clone was observed a single time. The J gene is TRBJ2-1, the V gene TRBV7-6; D tentatively fits TRBD1 or TRBD2 (5 bases each). Per germline, CDR1 SGHVS and CDR2 FNYEAQ. V was pared by 2 bases and J by 9 bases, with 8 bases between. CDR3 length equals 12 residues. The CDR3 is CASSLYGGEQFF. The CDR3 region has the DNA TGTGCCAGCAGCTTATATGGGGGTGAGCAGTTCTTC. Full variable domain (rest looked up from reference TRBV7-6 and TRBJ2-1): GAGVSQSPRYKVTKRGQDVALRCDPISGHVSLYWYRQALGQGPEFLTYFNYEAQQDKSGLPNDRFSAERPEGSISTLTIQRTEQRDSAMYRCASSLYGGEQFFGPGTRLTVL.

The chain links TRBV7-6 to TRBJ1-1; no clear D. CDR3 size: 13 residues. Germline CDR1 and CDR2: SGHVS and FNYEAQ. V lost 3 bases and J 3 bases, leaving 8 bases between the germline ends. The CDR3 here is CASSFNPDTEAFF. As DNA, the CDR3 is TGTGCCAGCAGCTTTAACCCGGACACTGAAGCTTTCTTT.

The chain recombines TRBV30 with TRBJ2-5; 8 bases are shared with TRBD2. This CDR3 is built from 14 residues. The germline V gene has CDR1 GTSNPN and CDR2 SVGIG (reference sequence). V lost 1 base to trimming and J lost 1 base; unmatched junction nucleotides: 2. CDR3 amino acids: CAWSAGGVQETQYF. The CDR3 nucleotides read TGTGCCTGGAGTGCGGGGGGGGTCCAAGAGACCCAGTACTTC.

This chain joins TRBV7-9 and TRBJ1-2, with D perhaps TRBD1 (6 bases). Deletions cut 4 bases from V and 4 bases from J, with 10 bases between. CDR3 size: 13 residues. CDR1 is SEHNR, CDR2 FQNEAQ, per germline (reference sequence). The CDR3 is CASSSRGSYGYTF. Written as DNA, the CDR3 is TGTGCCAGCAGCTCCAGGGGTTCCTATGGCTACACCTTC. Filled out from reference TRBV7-9 and TRBJ1-2, the complete variable domain reads DTGVSQNPRHKITKRGQNVTFRCDPISEHNRLYWYRQTLGQGPEFLTYFQNEAQLEKSRLLSDRFSAERPKGSFSTLEIQRTEQGDSAMYLCASSSRGSYGYTFGSGTRLTVV.

CDR3 protein: CASSRRLATNEKLFF. The CDR3 nucleotides read TGCGCCAGCAGCCGAAGGCTGGCGACTAATGAAAAACTGTTTTTT. This chain joins TRBV4-3 and TRBJ1-4; D not certain. Trimming removed 4 bases at V and 2 bases at J, with 11 bases between. Germline V gene lookup returns CDR1 LGHNA and CDR2 YSLEER. This CDR3 is built from 15 residues.